This T cell receptor beta chain emerged from a study of blood T cell repertoires in COVID-19. This CDR3 has 15 residues. Trimming left V 5 bases short and J 8 bases short, with 18 bases between. Germline lookup yields CDR1 SGHVS and CDR2 FNYEAQ. The repertoire was sequenced with immunoSEQ multiplex PCR; TCRdb's copy has only in-frame clones and lacks some. The repertoire holds 15,000 to 20,000 clones, with less than 90% as singletons. Sequenced input: peripheral blood. The chain has TRBV7-6 and TRBJ1-4, with D possibly matching TRBD1 (6 bases). The TCR sequence derives from a human donor in a cohort sampled during active COVID-19. The CDR3 spells CASSEEQGLREKLFF. The CDR3 nucleotides are TGTGCCAGCAGCGAAGAACAGGGCCTCAGGGAAAAACTGTTTTTT.